Sequencing of this TCR beta chain was carried out in a study of T cells in narcolepsy listed by TCRdb under 2018. For the wider study: Healthy control donors were enrolled in the study alongside patients who had narcolepsy type 1 or type 2 (NT1, NT2). The study sought autoreactive T cells targeting hypocretin neuron self-antigens (hypocretin, TRIB2) in narcolepsy patients, using TCR Vbeta sequencing to track clonotypes in blood and CSF. Overall study results and their limits: Certain blood memory CD4+ repertoires from patients and controls had no sequences that matched autoreactive T cell clones. HCRT-specific and TRIB2-specific autoreactive clonotypes were highlighted in plots that compared CD4+ T cell clonotypes in CSF versus blood from the same patient. Autoreactive clonotypes were reported to be detected serially in the blood of the same patients and of different patients, but not in the blood of healthy controls. Numbers of sequenced blood memory CD4+ clonotypes were comparable, averaging roughly 40,000 in patients and about 33,000 in controls.

The CDR3, from cysteine to phenylalanine, totals 13 residues. Only the CDR3 region is kept as DNA, spanning 39 bases read in frame from base 1. V drops 5 bases and J drops 5 bases, leaving 10 bases in between. CDR1 is given as LNHDA and CDR2 as SQIVND, both from the germline V gene (reference sequence). Library creation used the immunoSEQ multiplex PCR assay. Entries here come from immuneACCESS through TCRdb and include only in-frame sequences with V and J called. Some clones fail to appear in such tables; in the studies checked, an unresolved V gene covers under half of the shortfall, and the cause of the remainder is unknown. Present in this sample are some 30,000 clones, more than 75% of which were seen just once. The ten biggest clones cover approximately 0.9% of the sample. This clone occurred a few times. What antigen it recognizes has not been identified. Per-base qualities were not stored, and no clone one base away is much larger.

For TCR Vbeta sequencing, memory CD4+ T cells were sorted ex vivo from the peripheral blood of narcolepsy patients and healthy controls. Sequencing was carried out using memory (CD45RA-) CD4+ T cells from blood. The cell subset or site label corresponds to: memory T cells sorted ex vivo from peripheral blood. This chain is built from TRBV19 and TRBJ1-5; the D gene lacks a confident call. The TCR sequence derives from a human donor in good health. The CDR3 has the sequence CASSLSQYQPQHF. Here is the DNA: TGTGCCAGTAGTCTATCTCAGTATCAGCCCCAGCATTTT.